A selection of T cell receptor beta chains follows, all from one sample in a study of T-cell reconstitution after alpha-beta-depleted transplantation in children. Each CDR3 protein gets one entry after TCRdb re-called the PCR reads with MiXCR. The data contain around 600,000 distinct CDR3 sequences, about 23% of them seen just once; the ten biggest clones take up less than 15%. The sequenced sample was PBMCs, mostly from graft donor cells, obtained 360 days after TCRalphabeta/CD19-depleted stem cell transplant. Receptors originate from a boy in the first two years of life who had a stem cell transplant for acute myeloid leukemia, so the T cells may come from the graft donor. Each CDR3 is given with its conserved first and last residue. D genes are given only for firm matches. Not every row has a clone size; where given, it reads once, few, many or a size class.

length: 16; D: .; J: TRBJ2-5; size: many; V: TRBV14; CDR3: CASSQDLTRLDQTQYF; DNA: TGTGCCAGCAGCCAAGATCTTACCAGATTGGATCAGACCCAGTACTTC
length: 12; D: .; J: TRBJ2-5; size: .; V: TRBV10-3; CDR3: CATHRNGETQYF; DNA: TGTGCCACTCACAGAAACGGGGAGACCCAGTACTTC
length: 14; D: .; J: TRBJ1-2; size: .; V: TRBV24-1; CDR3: CATSDQDSIYGYTF; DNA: TGTGCCACCAGTGATCAGGACAGTATCTATGGCTACACCTTC
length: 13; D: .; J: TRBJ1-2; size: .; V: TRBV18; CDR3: CASSADRNYGYTF; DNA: TGTGCCAGCTCAGCGGACAGAAACTATGGCTACACCTTC
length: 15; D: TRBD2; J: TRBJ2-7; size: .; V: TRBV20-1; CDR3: CSASVTSGGIYEQYF; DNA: TGCAGTGCTAGTGTGACTAGCGGGGGTATATACGAGCAGTACTTC
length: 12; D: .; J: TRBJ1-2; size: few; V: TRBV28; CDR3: CASSLLLYGYTF; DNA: TGTGCCAGCAGTTTACTTCTCTATGGCTACACCTTC
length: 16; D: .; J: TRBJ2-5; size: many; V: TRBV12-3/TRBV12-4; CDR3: CASSSYRDKEGETQYF; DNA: TGTGCCAGCAGTTCCTACCGGGACAAGGAGGGGGAGACCCAGTACTTC
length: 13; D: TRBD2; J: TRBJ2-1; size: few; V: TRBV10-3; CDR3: CASGGGAYNEQFF; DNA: TGTGCCTCGGGCGGGGGGGCATACAATGAGCAGTTCTTC
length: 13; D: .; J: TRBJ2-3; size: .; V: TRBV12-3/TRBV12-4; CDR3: CASSPGTPDTQYF; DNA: TGTGCCAGCAGTCCGGGTACCCCAGATACGCAGTATTTT
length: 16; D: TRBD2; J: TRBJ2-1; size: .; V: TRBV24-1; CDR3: CATSDASGGAYNEQFF; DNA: TGTGCCACCAGTGATGCTAGCGGGGGGGCCTACAATGAGCAGTTCTTC
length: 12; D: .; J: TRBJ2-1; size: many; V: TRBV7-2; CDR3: CASSLSTRKRFF; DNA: TGTGCCAGCAGCCTATCTACGAGAAAACGGTTCTTC
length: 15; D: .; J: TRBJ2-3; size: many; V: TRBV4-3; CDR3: CASSQEGSSTDTQYF; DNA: TGCGCCAGCAGCCAAGAGGGGAGTAGCACAGATACGCAGTATTTT
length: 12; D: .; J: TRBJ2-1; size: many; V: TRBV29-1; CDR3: CSVEKGWNEQFF; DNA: TGCAGCGTTGAGAAGGGTTGGAATGAGCAGTTCTTC
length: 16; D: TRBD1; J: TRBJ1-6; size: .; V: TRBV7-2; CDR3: CASSLASTGALPSLHF; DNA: TGTGCCAGCAGCTTAGCATCGACAGGGGCACTTCCCTCCCTCCACTTT
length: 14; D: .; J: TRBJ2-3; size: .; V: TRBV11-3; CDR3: CASSNRENADTQYF; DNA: TGTGCCAGCAGTAACAGGGAAAACGCAGATACGCAGTATTTT
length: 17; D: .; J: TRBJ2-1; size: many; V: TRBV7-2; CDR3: CASSLVNGLSSYNEQFF; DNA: TGTGCCAGCAGCTTAGTAAATGGGTTAAGCTCCTACAATGAGCAGTTCTTC
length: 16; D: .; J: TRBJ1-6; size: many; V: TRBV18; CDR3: CASSPQTIGYNSPLHF; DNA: TGTGCCAGCTCACCACAGACGATTGGCTATAATTCACCCCTCCACTTT
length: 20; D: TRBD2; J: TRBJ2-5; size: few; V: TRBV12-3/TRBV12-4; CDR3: CASSFRLAGVPPRYQETQYF; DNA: TGTGCCAGCAGTTTCCGACTAGCGGGGGTACCACCCCGGTACCAAGAGACCCAGTACTTC
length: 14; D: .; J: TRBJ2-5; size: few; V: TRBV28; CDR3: CAWRARNSKETQYF; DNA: TGTGCCTGGAGGGCCAGGAACTCGAAAGAGACCCAGTACTTC
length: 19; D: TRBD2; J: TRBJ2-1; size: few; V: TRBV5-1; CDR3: CASSLAIAGERPSYNEQFF; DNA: TGCGCCAGCAGCTTGGCAATAGCGGGGGAACGACCCTCCTACAATGAGCAGTTCTTC
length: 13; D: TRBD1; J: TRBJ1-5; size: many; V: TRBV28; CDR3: CASRSTARDREHF; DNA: TGTGCCAGCAGATCTACCGCACGGGACAGGGAGCATTTT
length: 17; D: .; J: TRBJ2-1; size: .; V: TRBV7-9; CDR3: CASSLLGSGISYNEQFF; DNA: TGTGCCAGCAGCTTATTGGGCAGTGGAATCTCCTACAATGAGCAGTTCTTC
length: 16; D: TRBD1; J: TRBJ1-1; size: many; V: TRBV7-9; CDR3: CASSGWDRVPNTEAFF; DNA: TGTGCCAGCAGCGGATGGGACAGGGTCCCGAACACTGAAGCTTTCTTT
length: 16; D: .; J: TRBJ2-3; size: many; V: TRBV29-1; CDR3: CSVRAPGRRFTDTQYF; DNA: TGCAGCGTTCGCGCTCCGGGCCGCAGATTCACAGATACGCAGTATTTT
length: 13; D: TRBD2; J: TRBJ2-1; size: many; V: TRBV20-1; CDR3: CSASGGAGNEQFF; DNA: TGCAGTGCTAGCGGGGGGGCCGGGAATGAGCAGTTCTTC
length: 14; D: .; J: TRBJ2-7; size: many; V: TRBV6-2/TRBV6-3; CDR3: CASRPPGTHAEQYF; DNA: TGTGCCAGCAGACCCCCGGGAACTCACGCCGAGCAGTACTTC
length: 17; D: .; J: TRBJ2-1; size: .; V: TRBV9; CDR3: CASSVGALFGSYNEQFF; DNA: TGTGCCAGCAGCGTAGGGGCCTTATTTGGCTCCTACAATGAGCAGTTCTTC
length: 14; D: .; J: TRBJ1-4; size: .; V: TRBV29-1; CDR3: CSVENTVGNEKLFF; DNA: TGCAGCGTTGAGAACACAGTAGGCAATGAAAAACTGTTTTTT
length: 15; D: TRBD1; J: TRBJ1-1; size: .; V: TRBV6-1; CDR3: CASCRDGQGRTEAFF; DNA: TGTGCCAGCTGTCGGGACGGACAGGGACGGACTGAAGCTTTCTTT
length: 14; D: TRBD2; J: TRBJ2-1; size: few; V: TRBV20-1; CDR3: CSARDRGGRNEQFF; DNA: TGCAGTGCTAGAGATCGGGGGGGGAGGAATGAGCAGTTCTTC
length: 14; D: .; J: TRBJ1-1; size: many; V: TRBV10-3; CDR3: CAIKFGDMNTEAFF; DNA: TGTGCCATCAAGTTCGGGGATATGAACACTGAAGCTTTCTTT
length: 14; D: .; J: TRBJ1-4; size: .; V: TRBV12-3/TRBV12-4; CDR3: CASRSGTTNEKLFF; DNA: TGTGCCAGCAGATCAGGGACCACTAATGAAAAACTGTTTTTT
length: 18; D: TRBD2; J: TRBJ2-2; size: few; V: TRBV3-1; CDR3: CASSQDMTAGANTGELFF; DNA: TGTGCCAGCAGCCAAGATATGACAGCGGGGGCCAACACCGGGGAGCTGTTTTTT
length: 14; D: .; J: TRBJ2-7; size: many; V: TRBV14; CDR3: CASRPWGESYEQYF; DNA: TGTGCCAGCAGACCCTGGGGGGAGTCCTACGAGCAGTACTTC
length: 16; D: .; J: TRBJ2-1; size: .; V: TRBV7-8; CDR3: CASSFAGFGSYNEQFF; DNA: TGTGCCAGCAGCTTCGCGGGGTTCGGCTCCTACAATGAGCAGTTCTTC
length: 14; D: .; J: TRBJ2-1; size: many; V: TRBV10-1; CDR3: CASSEGGLQGEQFF; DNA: TGCGCCAGCAGTGAGGGGGGCCTCCAAGGGGAGCAGTTCTTC
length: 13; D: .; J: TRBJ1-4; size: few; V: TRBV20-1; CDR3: CSAFYGPNEKLFF; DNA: TGCAGTGCCTTTTACGGGCCTAATGAAAAACTGTTTTTT
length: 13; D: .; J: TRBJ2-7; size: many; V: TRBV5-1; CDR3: CASSSAAGHEQYF; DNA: TGCGCCAGCAGCTCGGCCGCTGGGCACGAGCAGTACTTC
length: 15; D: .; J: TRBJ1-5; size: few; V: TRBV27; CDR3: CASSPERAKNQPQHF; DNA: TGTGCCAGCAGTCCCGAAAGGGCGAAAAATCAGCCCCAGCATTTT
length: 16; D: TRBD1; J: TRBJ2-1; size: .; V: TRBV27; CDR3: CASSPSWTGGYNEQFF; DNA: TGTGCCAGCAGTCCTTCCTGGACAGGGGGCTACAATGAGCAGTTCTTC
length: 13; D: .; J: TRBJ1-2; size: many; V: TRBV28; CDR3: CASSADVIYGYTF; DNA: TGTGCCAGCAGCGCCGACGTCATCTATGGCTACACCTTC